This is a list of T cell receptor beta chains from one sample in a study of T cell repertoires in cytomegalovirus infection. MiXCR, applied by TCRdb to the reads, yields one record per CDR3 protein. The data contain a few hundred thousand distinct CDR3 sequences, over 20% of them singletons. The sample consisted of CD8+ T cells from PBMCs. The receptors originated from a human donor in good health (CMV status not recorded). Some clones in this sample may be carry-over from other donors' samples. Both conserved end residues are part of each CDR3. The D gene is left open where the match is weak. For some rows the clone size is stated as once, few or many, or as a class when expanded; others skip it.

size	V	J	length	D	DNA	CDR3
few	TRBV27	TRBJ1-4	14	NA	TGTGCCAGCAGTTTCGTCAGGGGTACTGAAAAACTGTTTTTT	CASSFVRGTEKLFF
NA	TRBV6-5	TRBJ1-1	15	NA	TGTGCCAGCAGTTATGGCAGCCAATGGTTCACTGAAGCTTTCTTT	CASSYGSQWFTEAFF
NA	TRBV14	TRBJ1-1	13	NA	TGTGCCAGCAGCCACTTCGTAACCGCTGAAGCTTTCTTT	CASSHFVTAEAFF
few	TRBV27	TRBJ2-2	13	NA	TGTGCCAGCAGTACAGGGTCGGGCGGGGAGCTGTTTTTT	CASSTGSGGELFF
NA	TRBV28	TRBJ1-5	16	NA	TGTGCCACCGACTCCAGAGGGTCGCGGTGGAATCAGCCCCAGCATTTT	CATDSRGSRWNQPQHF
few	TRBV29-1	TRBJ1-4	12	NA	TGCAGCGTTATCTGGGTAGGAAAAAAACTGTTTTTT	CSVIWVGKKLFF
NA	TRBV7-3	TRBJ2-2	17	TRBD2	TGTGCCAGCAGCTTAACCTCCGGACTAGCGCTTGCCGGGGAGCTGTTTTTT	CASSLTSGLALAGELFF
many	TRBV12-3/TRBV12-4	TRBJ2-1	18	TRBD2	TGTGCCAGCAGTTTGAGTTCCAGCGGGGGACCCTCCTACAATGAGCAGTTCTTC	CASSLSSSGGPSYNEQFF
few	TRBV28	TRBJ2-2	14	NA	TGTGCCAGCAGTTTCCGGGTTTTTGCCGGGGAGCTGTTTTTT	CASSFRVFAGELFF
many	TRBV7-2	TRBJ2-7	17	TRBD2	TGTGCCAGCAGCTTTGGGCTAGCGGAAATCTCATCCTACGAGCAGTACTTC	CASSFGLAEISSYEQYF
NA	TRBV7-4	TRBJ1-6	16	TRBD1	TGTGCCAGCATCCCAAGGGAGGGACAGGGCAATTCACCCCTCCACTTT	CASIPREGQGNSPLHF
few	TRBV20-1	TRBJ2-7	12	NA	TGCAGTGCTTTGGACGGGTCCTACGAGCAGTACTTC	CSALDGSYEQYF
few	TRBV20-1	TRBJ1-6	10	NA	TGCAGTGCGAGAAATTCACCCCTCCACTTT	CSARNSPLHF
NA	TRBV5-1	TRBJ2-1	13	NA	TGCGCCAGCAGCTTGGACGGGGGCGGCGAGCAGTTCTTC	CASSLDGGGEQFF
many	TRBV12-3/TRBV12-4	TRBJ2-2	14	NA	TGTGCCAGCAGTTTGGAGGGGGCTACCGGGGAGCTGTTTTTT	CASSLEGATGELFF
NA	TRBV20-1	TRBJ1-3	12	NA	TGCAGTGCTCCCGGAGCGGGAAACACCATATATTTT	CSAPGAGNTIYF
many	TRBV7-2	TRBJ1-6	18	TRBD1	TGTGCCAGCAGACCCGGGACAGGGAATTGGTCCTATAATTCACCCCTCCACTTT	CASRPGTGNWSYNSPLHF
few	TRBV29-1	TRBJ1-1	11	NA	TGCAGCGTCACGGGGAACACTGAAGCTTTCTTT	CSVTGNTEAFF
NA	TRBV10-3	TRBJ1-1	17	NA	TGTGCCATCAGTGTGGGGGCCGAAGGGGGGGGGTACACTGAAGCTTTCTTT	CAISVGAEGGGYTEAFF
few	TRBV12-3/TRBV12-4	TRBJ2-1	15	NA	TGTGCCAGCACCGGGGACTTGAGCTCCTACAATGAGCAGTTCTTC	CASTGDLSSYNEQFF